The 10 T cell receptor delta chains below all came from one sample that was sequenced in a study of γδ T cells in repeated Plasmodium falciparum infection. TCRdb used CATT to re-call clones from the multiplex PCR reads. The data contain 75,000 to 100,000 delta-chain clones, 1.4% to 1.5% of them singletons. Flow sorting of PBMC yielded separate Vgamma9/Vdelta2+ and Vdelta2-negative gammadelta T cell populations for bulk repertoire analysis. The sample consisted of gamma-delta T cells from blood. The source of these receptors is a pool of human donors (malaria-infected and uninfected, not separated).

The table lists this clone with a few counts. This DNA's translation differs at residue 12 from TCRdb's protein, which comes from a much larger clone; a read error is likely, and the protein shown is translated from the DNA. V and J are TRDV1 and TRDJ1; D is uncertain. The germline CDR1 and CDR2 sequences are TSWWSYY and QGS. The CDR3 spans 16 residues. CDR3 coding DNA: TGTGCTCTTGGGGAAATCAGAACGTACATCACCGGTAAACTCATCTTT. Translated: CALGEIRTYITGKLIF.

This clone appeared many times. J is TRDJ1 and V is TRDV3, with a weak D call TRDD3 (6 bases). Germline CDR1 TVYSNPD, CDR2 GDNSRS (reference sequence). V lost 2 bases and J lost 0, with 34 bases in between. This CDR3 has 21 amino acids. The CDR3 coding sequence is TGTGCCTTTTCGTTGGGTGCCTCCCTGGGGCTCCCCGCTCCCTACACCGATAAACTCATCTTT. It encodes CAFSLGASLGLPAPYTDKLIF.

A word on this clone: One base separates it from a far larger clone, so it is likely a read error. Other DNA variants within this sample encode the same CDR3. The chain links TRDV2 to TRDJ1; the D gene is possibly TRDD1 (6 bases). TCRdb supplies no J gene; here it was assigned by aligning the nucleotide sequence to germline. CDR1 is GEAIGNYY, CDR2 EKD, per germline. The CDR3 length is 14 residues. The ends were cut back, 7 bases at V and 0 bases at J, with 14 bases in the middle. In DNA form, the CDR3 reads TGTGCCTGCGACGGAATAGTTAACACCGATAAACTCATCTTT. It specifies CACDGIVNTDKLIF.

This clone was observed a handful of times. Given a far larger clone just one base away, this is likely a sequencing read error. The identical CDR3 is also encoded by other nucleotide sequences in the sample. The rearrangement links TRDV2 to TRDJ1, with TRDD3 matching over 7 bases. TCRdb gives no J gene; it was assigned here by matching the DNA to germline. The CDR3 has 16 residues. Germline CDR1 reads GEAIGNYY; CDR2 reads EKD. CDR3 region: CACDTRTGDRTDKLIF. In DNA form, the CDR3 reads TGCGCCTGTGACACTCGTACTGGGGATCGAACCGATAAACTCATCTTT.

In the case of this clone: This DNA's translation and the protein TCRdb lists, from a much larger clone, do not match at residue 13, likely due to a read error; the protein shown is translated from the DNA. V and J are TRDV2 and TRDJ1, with 7 nucleotides matching TRDD3. In the absence of a J gene in TCRdb, the DNA was matched to germline to assign it here. Germline CDR1 reads GEAIGNYY; CDR2 reads EKD. The CDR3 loop spans 17 amino acids. This CDR3 is CACDILGGDPYTNKLIF. DNA for the CDR3: TGTGCCTGTGACATTCTAGGGGGGGATCCGTACACCAATAAACTCATCTTT.

Notes on this clone: The amino acid sequence in TCRdb belongs to a much larger clone and departs from this DNA's translation at residue 7, likely a sequencing read error; the sequence shown is translated from the DNA. The J gene is TRDJ1, the V gene TRDV1; D is perhaps TRDD3 (6 bases). The J gene, not given by TCRdb, was assigned here from a germline match of the nucleotide sequence. Germline assignment: CDR1 TSWWSYY and CDR2 QGS. The CDR3 is made up of 14 amino acids. The V end lost 5 bases, the J end lost 8 bases, and 18 bases lay between the germline ends. The CDR3 region has the DNA TGTGCTCTTGGGCCCCTTGCTGGGGTAAGGAAACTCATCTTT. This sequence encodes CALGPLAGVRKLIF.

Turning to this clone: A read error likely explains why the TCRdb protein, taken from a much larger clone, differs from this DNA's translation at residue 10; the protein shown is translated from the DNA. This chain links TRDV2 with TRDJ3; 9 bases are shared with TRDD3. In the absence of a J gene in TCRdb, the DNA was matched to germline to assign it here. The CDR3 length is 18 residues. Germline V gene data show CDR1 as GEAIGNYY and CDR2 as EKD. The V segment lost 5 bases and the J segment 2 bases; nucleotides outside the gene matches: 9. Written as DNA, the CDR3 is TGTGCCTGTGTCGTACTGGGGGAAAGCCCCTGGGACACCCGACAGATGTTTTTC. It is translated as CACVVLGESPWDTRQMFF.

This clone has more than one count but fewer than ten. This DNA's translation and the protein TCRdb lists, from a much larger clone, do not match at residue 13, likely due to a read error; the protein shown is translated from the DNA. V and J are TRDV3 and TRDJ2; TRDD2 might be the D (7 bases). CDR3 length equals 23 residues. CDR1 and CDR2 from the germline V gene are TVYSNPD and GDNSRS (reference sequence). The germline V and J ends were trimmed by 3 bases and 4 bases, with 42 bases remaining between them. CDR3 amino acids: CAFQRKKFLRYWEIPWPTAQLFF. The CDR3 DNA reads TGTGCCTTCCAGAGGAAAAAATTCCTACGGTACTGGGAGATACCATGGCCGACAGCACAACTCTTCTTT.

This clone has only a few counts. Mismatch with germline at one junction end may stem from a read error. The same CDR3 arises from other DNA sequences in this sample as well. V usage is TRDV1 and J usage is TRDJ1; a possible D gene is TRDD3 (6 bases). Germline matching of the DNA provided the J gene here, since TCRdb leaves it blank. Per germline, CDR1 TSWWSYY and CDR2 QGS. The CDR3 is 25 amino acids. Here the CDR3 DNA reads TGTGCCCTTGGTTCTCTTGCTCCCCCTTTTTCCACCCGCCTGGGGAGTCCCAACTACACCGATAAACTCATCTTT. Protein: CALGSLAPPFSTRLGSPNYTDKLIF.

Note on this clone: This probably arose from a read error, given a far larger clone one base away. Other DNA sequences in the sample encode the same CDR3. The J gene is uncalled and the V gene is TRDV1; the table calls TRDD3, which could not be checked here. CDR1 TSWWSYY and CDR2 QGS come from the germline V gene. The CDR3 is made up of 19 amino acids. The CDR3 region has the DNA TGTGCTCTTGGGGAACGAGACTTCCTACTGGGGGATACTTCCGATAAGCTCATCTTT. Its translation is CALGERDFLLGDTSDKLIF.